This entry concerns a single TCR beta chain. Its antigen is not known. V was clipped by 6 bases and J by 5 bases; unmatched bases: 12. Germline V CDR1 and CDR2: MNHEY, SMNVEV (reference sequence). This CDR3 region has 16 residues. The sample is drawn from a study of Graves' ophthalmopathy and Graves' hyperthyroidism. Overall study findings and caveats: In separating ophthalmopathy from stable hyperthyroidism, a 13-signature model achieved 85% to 90% sensitivity and nearly 84% specificity.

RNA transcripts were the template, and TCR beta CDR3 regions were amplified from them. In the first round, RT-PCR was carried out with HTBI primers, and a multiplex PCR formed the second round. TCRdb reanalysed the multiplex PCR reads using MiXCR and keeps one entry per CDR3 protein. The table lists hundreds of thousands of distinct CDR3 sequences, 14% of them singletons. The specimen was blood. The source is a woman in her twenties or thirties with Graves' ophthalmopathy. The chain carries TRBV27 and TRBJ2-5, with TRBD2 matching over 10 bases. The CDR3 spells CASSRPASGRVETQYF. CDR3 nucleotide sequence: TGTGCCAGCAGCCGTCCCGCTAGCGGGAGAGTCGAGACCCAGTACTTC.